The 4 T cell receptor beta chains listed next were all sequenced from one sample in a study of T cell changes during pregnancy in multiple sclerosis. Sequencing used immunoSEQ multiplex PCR; TCRdb keeps in-frame clones, though not all of them. Here the sample spans tens of thousands of clones, 75% to 95% being singletons. Specimen: CD4+ T cells from peripheral blood mononuclear cells, collected in the second trimester of pregnancy. All receptors derive from a female donor with multiple sclerosis, enrolled in a pregnancy study.

The gene calls are TRBV5-1 and TRBJ1-4; the match to TRBD1 covers 10 bases. The CDR3 runs to 18 residues. The germline V gene encodes CDR1 SGHRS and CDR2 YFSETQ. The J segment lost 0 bases and the V segment lost 3 bases, leaving 8 bases of the junction unmatched. DNA of the CDR3: TGCGCCAGCAGCTCCCGACAGGGGGCCCCCGCAACTAATGAAAAACTGTTTTTT. Its protein is CASSSRQGAPATNEKLFF.

The genes are TRBV6-1 and TRBJ2-5; 8 positions match TRBD1. The germline gives CDR1 MNHNS, CDR2 SASEGT. The CDR3 has 14 amino acids. V was pared by 6 bases and J by 0 bases, with 3 bases of the junction left unmatched. The CDR3 sequence is CASSRTGHQETQYF. In DNA form, the CDR3 reads TGTGCCAGCAGCCGGACAGGGCACCAAGAGACCCAGTACTTC.

The CDR3 region is CASSVQTGKREKLFF. DNA of the CDR3: TGTGCCAGCAGCGTTCAGACAGGGAAGCGTGAAAAACTGTTTTTT. This chain connects TRBV9 to TRBJ1-4; 7 nucleotides align to TRBD1. J lost 7 bases, V lost 2 bases, and 8 bases had no gene match. The germline gives CDR1 SGDLS, CDR2 YYNGEE. The CDR3 totals 15 residues.

The chain combines TRBV28 with TRBJ1-2; TRBD1 is a possible D gene (6 bases). Trimming left V 6 bases short and J 8 bases short, with 19 bases between. Germline-derived CDR1 and CDR2 are MDHEN and SYDVKM. This CDR3 spans 14 amino acids. The CDR3 sequence: CASSLGGAIWGYTF. CDR3 DNA: TGTGCCAGCAGCCTCGGGGGGGCTATCTGGGGCTACACCTTC.